This T cell receptor beta chain was documented in a study of blood T cells in healthy people across ages (dated by TCRdb to between 2014 and 2017). Concerning the study at large: Template switching captured roughly one uniquely barcoded TCR beta cDNA molecule per two T cells in model experiments. Age-related changes in TCR beta repertoire diversity were measured in the study by deep sequencing normalized with unique cDNA molecular identifiers. Donors of different ages were randomly distributed across sequencing lanes to avoid experimental bias. The donors were divided into four age groups: young (average 16 years), middle-aged (about 40), aged (about 60) and long-lived (roughly 88). The study analyzed two additional independent replicas of 1 million unique cDNA reads from the same blood draw for two donors, one aged 18 to 30 and one aged 80 or older. Study-wide findings and limitations: Observed TCR beta diversity correlated strongly with the percentage of naive T cells measured by flow cytometry. Observed TCR beta diversity per million T cells fell roughly linearly with age, and a significant reduction was already apparent by age around 39. Compared with the aged group, the long-lived group had more naive CD4+ T cells, fewer expanded clones and increased TCR diversity, suggesting age selection. The CMV infection status of donors was not known, potentially confounding age-related changes in expanded clonotypes. Estimates of total diversity based on one million sequenced T cells were considered lower bounds and underestimates. Bulk unsorted PBMC profiling prevented conclusive comparison of naive and antigen-experienced compartments.

This clonotype was seen a single time. Which antigen it targets is not known. No much larger clone is present one base from it, and per-base qualities are unavailable. One read gives only weak evidence. The library was made by 5' RACE. TCRdb lists the instrument as Illumina HiSeq 2500. A second PCR of roughly 6 to 11 cycles was run with a J-beta primer mix and a sample-barcoded 5' primer. A unique molecular identifier was introduced onto each TCR beta cDNA molecule by a template-switch 5' adaptor carrying 12 random nucleotides. Each sample yielded at least 3 million CDR3-containing paired-end reads. The Mint cDNA synthesis kit, primed by a TRBC-specific oligonucleotide, was used to synthesize first-strand cDNA from all RNA. All cDNA was treated with uracil-DNA glycosylase and then went through a first 18-cycle PCR with the universal primers M1SS and BC2_uni_R. In the paper's pipeline: Normalization of each sample was performed by random selection of 1 million high-quality reads, each carrying a distinct molecular identifier. Instead of being binned into consensus sequences, reads with shared molecular identifiers were discarded. CDR3 identification, clonotype clustering and error correction used MiTCR with a Q25 quality threshold and the strictest error-elimination algorithm. A nonparametric unseen species model with Euler transformation was used to estimate lower-bound total TCR beta diversity. TCRdb passed the public sequencing reads through fastp at Q25 and MiXCR, retaining productive beta sequences. Identical CDR3 protein sequences are pooled into one entry, listed with their most common genes and DNA. TCRdb, not the original authors, processed these V and J calls. The sample profile shows under 2 million distinct CDR3 sequences; roughly 30% of them were found once. Together, the top ten hold around 11% of the sample.

V drops 5 bases and J drops 7 bases, leaving 18 bases in between. Measured from the cysteine to the phenylalanine, the CDR3 is 14 residues long. Only the CDR3 DNA stays, 42 bases, in frame from base 1. CDR1 is given as SGHVS and CDR2 as FNYEAQ, both from the germline V gene. Donors were a few dozen systemically healthy Caucasian individuals from Russia aged 6 to 90 years. Each donor gave around 9 milliliters of peripheral blood, collected into EDTA-treated Vacutainer tubes. Ficoll-Paque density-gradient centrifugation was used to isolate PBMCs, with at least 7 million per sample. Total RNA was extracted from PBMCs with Trizol reagent, with at least 6 micrograms obtained per sample. For every donor, flow cytometry on a PBMC aliquot measured the percentage of naive CD45RAhigh/CD27high T cells.

The sample taken for sequencing was blood. The clonotype was recovered from a woman younger than 45 in good health. Recombination joined TRBV7-6 with TRBJ2-7; D gene: possibly TRBD2, on 6 matching bases. The DNA sequence is TGTGCCAGCAGCCCACTCGGAGGGGTGAATGAGCAGTACTTC. Translation gives CASSPLGGVNEQYF.